This TCR beta chain is drawn from a study of blood T cell repertoires in COVID-19. Study context: The United States, Italy and Spain provided the acute and convalescent COVID-19 samples. T cells, B-cell-depleted T cells, or PBMCs provided the cDNA or gDNA that served as material.

The CDR3 is made up of 17 amino acids. J was trimmed by 4 bases and V by 6 bases; bases with no gene match: 13. Germline V gives CDR1 MDHEN, CDR2 SYDVKM. In the authors' methods: Amplification of reference gene primers was used by the study to estimate nucleated cell counts. The method was immunoSEQ multiplex PCR; TCRdb's version includes in-frame clones alone and lacks a portion of them. That table is the source of V, J and clone size, and D and trimming were worked out from the DNA. This table holds about 180,000 clones, 80% to 90% found once. The specimen sequenced was peripheral blood. The chain recombines TRBV28 with TRBJ1-2, with TRBD1 matching over 11 bases. The sequence was obtained from a man aged 65 to 85 with active or convalescent COVID-19. Here the CDR3 DNA reads TGTGCCAGCAGCTTGACCGGGACAGGGGGTCGTCTCTATGGCTACACCTTC. Residues: CASSLTGTGGRLYGYTF.